The clone carrying this TCR beta chain occurred once. What it binds is unknown. These data belong to a study of long-term antiretroviral therapy in people with HIV. The study's findings and limits: Drawn between the mid-2000s and the late 2010s, the blood was possibly obtained under older ART regimens. Post-ART diversity increased but stayed below transplant donor controls. Documentation of ART adherence, viral resistance or therapy changes was absent.

With survey level as its setting, the immunoSEQ assay was v3.0. Only in-frame clones appear in the TCRdb table, and some are missing; sequencing was by immunoSEQ multiplex PCR. Of 30,000 or so clones in the sample, around 90% were seen once. This CDR3 has 14 amino acids. Germline CDR1 reads LNHNV; CDR2 reads YYDKDF (reference sequence). Unmatched junction bases numbered 2, after V lost 4 bases and J lost 0 bases. Here the sequenced sample was unsorted PBMCs, taken just over 5 years after starting antiretroviral therapy. The V call is TRBV15, the J call TRBJ1-2; TRBD1 agrees at 7 bases. The sequence came from a woman between 40 and 50 years old with HIV. CDR3 sequence reads: CATSMGTANYGYTF. The CDR3 nucleotides read TGTGCCACCAGCATGGGGACAGCTAACTATGGCTACACCTTC.